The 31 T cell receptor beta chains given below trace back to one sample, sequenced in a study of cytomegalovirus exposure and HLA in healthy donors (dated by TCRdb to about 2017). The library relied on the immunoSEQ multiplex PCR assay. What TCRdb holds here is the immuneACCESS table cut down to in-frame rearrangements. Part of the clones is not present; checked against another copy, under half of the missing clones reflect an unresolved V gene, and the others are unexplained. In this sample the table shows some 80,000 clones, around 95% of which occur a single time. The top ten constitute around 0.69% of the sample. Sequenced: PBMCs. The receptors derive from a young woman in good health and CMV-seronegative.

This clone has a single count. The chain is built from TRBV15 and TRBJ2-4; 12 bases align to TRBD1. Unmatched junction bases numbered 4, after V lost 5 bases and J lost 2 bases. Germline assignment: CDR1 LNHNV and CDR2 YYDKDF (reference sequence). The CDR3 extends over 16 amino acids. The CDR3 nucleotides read TGTGCCACCAGCGGGACAGGGGGCTTTTCCAAAAACATTCAGTACTTC. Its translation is CATSGTGGFSKNIQYF.

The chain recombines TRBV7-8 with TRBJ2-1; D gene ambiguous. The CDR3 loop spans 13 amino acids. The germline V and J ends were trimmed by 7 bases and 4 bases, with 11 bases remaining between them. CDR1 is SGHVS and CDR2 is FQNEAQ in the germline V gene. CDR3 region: CASTRSEYNEQFF. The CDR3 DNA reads TGTGCCAGCACCCGGAGCGAGTACAATGAGCAGTTCTTC.

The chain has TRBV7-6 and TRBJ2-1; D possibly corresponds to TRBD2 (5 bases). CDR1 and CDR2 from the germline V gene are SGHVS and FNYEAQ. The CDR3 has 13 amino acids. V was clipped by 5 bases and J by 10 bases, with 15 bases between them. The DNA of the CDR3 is TGTGCCAGCAGCCCCACCCCGCCTAGCGAGCAGTTCTTC. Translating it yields CASSPTPPSEQFF.

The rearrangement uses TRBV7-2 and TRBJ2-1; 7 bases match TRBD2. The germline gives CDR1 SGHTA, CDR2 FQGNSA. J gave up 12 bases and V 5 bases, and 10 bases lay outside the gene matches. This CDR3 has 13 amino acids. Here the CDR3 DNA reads TGTGCCAGCAGCCCCAACCCGGGACTACCGCAGTTCTTC. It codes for CASSPNPGLPQFF.

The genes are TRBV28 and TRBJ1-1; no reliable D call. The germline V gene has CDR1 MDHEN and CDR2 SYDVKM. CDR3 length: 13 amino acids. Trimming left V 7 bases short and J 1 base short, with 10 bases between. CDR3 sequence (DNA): TGTGCCAGCACCATCCCGGGGAACACTGAAGCTTTCTTT. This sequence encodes CASTIPGNTEAFF.

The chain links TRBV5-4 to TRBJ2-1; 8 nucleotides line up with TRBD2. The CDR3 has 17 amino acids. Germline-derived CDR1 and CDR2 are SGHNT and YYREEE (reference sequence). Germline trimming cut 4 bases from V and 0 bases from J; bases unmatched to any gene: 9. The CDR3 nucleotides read TGTGCCAGCAGCCCCCTCGCCGGGACTAGCTCCTACAATGAGCAGTTCTTC. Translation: CASSPLAGTSSYNEQFF.

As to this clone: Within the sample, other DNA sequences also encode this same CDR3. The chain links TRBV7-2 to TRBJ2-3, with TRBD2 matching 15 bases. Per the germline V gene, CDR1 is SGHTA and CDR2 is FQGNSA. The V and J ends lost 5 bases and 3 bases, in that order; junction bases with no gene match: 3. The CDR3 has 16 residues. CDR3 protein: CASSLGLAGGTDTQYF. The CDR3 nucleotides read TGTGCCAGCAGCCTAGGACTAGCGGGGGGGACAGATACGCAGTATTTT.

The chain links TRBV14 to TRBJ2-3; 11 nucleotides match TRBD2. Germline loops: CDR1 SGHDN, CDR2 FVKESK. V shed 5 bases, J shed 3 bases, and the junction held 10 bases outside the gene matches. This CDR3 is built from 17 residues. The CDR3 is CASSSRLAGKPTDTQYF. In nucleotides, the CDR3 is TGTGCCAGCAGCTCACGACTAGCGGGGAAACCTACAGATACGCAGTATTTT.

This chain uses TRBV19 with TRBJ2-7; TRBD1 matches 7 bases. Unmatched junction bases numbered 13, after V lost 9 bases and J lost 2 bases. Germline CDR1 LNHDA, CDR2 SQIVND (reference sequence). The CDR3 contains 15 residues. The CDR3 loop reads CARRSGQVSPYEQYF. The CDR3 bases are TGTGCCAGGCGTTCCGGACAGGTGTCACCCTACGAGCAGTACTTC.

This chain's CDR3 is CASLELARDTYEQYF. The CDR3 DNA reads TGTGCCAGCTTAGAACTAGCGCGGGATACCTACGAGCAGTACTTC. V gene TRBV2 combines with J gene TRBJ2-7, with 7 nucleotides matching TRBD2. Germline V CDR1 and CDR2: SNHLY, FYNNEI. The CDR3 runs 15 residues. V lost 8 bases and J lost 2; bases outside the gene matches: 12.

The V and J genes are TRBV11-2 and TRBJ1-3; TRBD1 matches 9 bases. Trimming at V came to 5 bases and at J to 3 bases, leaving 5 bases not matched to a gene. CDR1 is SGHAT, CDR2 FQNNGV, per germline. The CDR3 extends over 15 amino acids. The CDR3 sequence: CASSLDRGIGNTIYF. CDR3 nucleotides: TGTGCCAGCAGCCTCGACAGGGGGATTGGAAACACCATATATTTT.

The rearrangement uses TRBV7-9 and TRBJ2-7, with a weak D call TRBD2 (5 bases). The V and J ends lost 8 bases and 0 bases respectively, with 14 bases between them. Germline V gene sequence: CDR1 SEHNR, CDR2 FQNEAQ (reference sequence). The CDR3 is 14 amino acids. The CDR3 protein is CASHSDLSSYEQYF. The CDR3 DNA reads TGTGCCAGCCATAGCGATTTGAGCTCCTACGAGCAGTACTTC. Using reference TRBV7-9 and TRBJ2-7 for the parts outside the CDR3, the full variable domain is DTGVSQNPRHKITKRGQNVTFRCDPISEHNRLYWYRQTLGQGPEFLTYFQNEAQLEKSRLLSDRFSAERPKGSFSTLEIQRTEQGDSAMYLCASHSDLSSYEQYFGPGTRLTVT.

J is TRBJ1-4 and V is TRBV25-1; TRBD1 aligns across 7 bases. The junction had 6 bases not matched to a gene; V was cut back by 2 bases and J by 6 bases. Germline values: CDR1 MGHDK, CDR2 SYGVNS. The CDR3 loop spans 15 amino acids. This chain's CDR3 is CASSEGGTGDEKLFF. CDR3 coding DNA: TGTGCCAGCAGTGAAGGTGGTACAGGGGATGAAAAACTGTTTTTT.

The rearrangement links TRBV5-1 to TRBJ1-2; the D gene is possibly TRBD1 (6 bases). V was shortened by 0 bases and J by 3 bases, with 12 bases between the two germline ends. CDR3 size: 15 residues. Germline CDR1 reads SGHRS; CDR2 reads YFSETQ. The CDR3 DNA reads TGCGCCAGCAGCTTGGAGATGGGGGCATACTATGGCTACACCTTC. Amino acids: CASSLEMGAYYGYTF.

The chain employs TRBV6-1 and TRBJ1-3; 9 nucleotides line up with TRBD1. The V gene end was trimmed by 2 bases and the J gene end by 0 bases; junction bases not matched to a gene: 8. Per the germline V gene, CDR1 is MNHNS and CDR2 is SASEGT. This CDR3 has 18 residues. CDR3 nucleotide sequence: TGTGCCAGCAGTGAAAGGGGGACAGGGTTCAGCTCTGGAAACACCATATATTTT. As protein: CASSERGTGFSSGNTIYF.

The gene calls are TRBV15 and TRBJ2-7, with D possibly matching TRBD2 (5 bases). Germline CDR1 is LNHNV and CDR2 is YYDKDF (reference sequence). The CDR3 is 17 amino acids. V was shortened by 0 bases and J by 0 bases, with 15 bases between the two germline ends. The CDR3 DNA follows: TGTGCCACCAGCAGAGATGCAGGCGGGCCAAGCTCCTACGAGCAGTACTTC. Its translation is CATSRDAGGPSSYEQYF.

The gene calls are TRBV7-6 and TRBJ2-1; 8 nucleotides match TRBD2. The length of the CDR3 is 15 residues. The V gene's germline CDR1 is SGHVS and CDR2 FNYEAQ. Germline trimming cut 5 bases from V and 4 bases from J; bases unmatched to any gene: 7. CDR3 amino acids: CASSMVAGGYNEQFF. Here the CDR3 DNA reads TGTGCCAGCAGCATGGTGGCGGGGGGTTACAATGAGCAGTTCTTC.

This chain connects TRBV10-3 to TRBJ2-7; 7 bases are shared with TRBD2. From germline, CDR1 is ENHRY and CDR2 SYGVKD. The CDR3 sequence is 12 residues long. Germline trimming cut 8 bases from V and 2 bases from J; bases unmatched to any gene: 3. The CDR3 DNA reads TGTGCCATCGGCGGGAGCCCCTACGAGCAGTACTTC. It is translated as CAIGGSPYEQYF.

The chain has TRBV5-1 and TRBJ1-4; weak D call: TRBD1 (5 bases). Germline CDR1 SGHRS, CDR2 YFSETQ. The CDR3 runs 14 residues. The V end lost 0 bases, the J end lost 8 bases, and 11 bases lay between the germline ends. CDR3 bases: TGCGCCAGCAGCTTGGCGGGGACTGGGGAAAAACTGTTTTTT. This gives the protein CASSLAGTGEKLFF.

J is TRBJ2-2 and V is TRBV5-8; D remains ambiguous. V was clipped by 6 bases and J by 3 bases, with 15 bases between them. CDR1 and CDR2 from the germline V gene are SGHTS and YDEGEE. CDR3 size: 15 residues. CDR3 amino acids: CASILVEVHTGELFF. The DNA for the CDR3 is TGTGCCAGCATCCTTGTTGAGGTTCACACCGGGGAGCTGTTTTTT.

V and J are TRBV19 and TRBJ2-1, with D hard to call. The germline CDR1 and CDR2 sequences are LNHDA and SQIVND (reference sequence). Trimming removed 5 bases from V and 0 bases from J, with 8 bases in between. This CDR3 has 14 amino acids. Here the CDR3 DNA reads TGTGCCAGTAGTGATGACAACTCCTACAATGAGCAGTTCTTC. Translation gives CASSDDNSYNEQFF.

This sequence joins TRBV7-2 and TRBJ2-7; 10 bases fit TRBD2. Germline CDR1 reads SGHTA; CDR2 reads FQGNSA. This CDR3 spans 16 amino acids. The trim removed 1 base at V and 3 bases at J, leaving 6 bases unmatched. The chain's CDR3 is CASSLVAASGGYEQYF. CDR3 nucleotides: TGTGCCAGCAGCTTAGTTGCGGCTAGCGGGGGCTACGAGCAGTACTTC.

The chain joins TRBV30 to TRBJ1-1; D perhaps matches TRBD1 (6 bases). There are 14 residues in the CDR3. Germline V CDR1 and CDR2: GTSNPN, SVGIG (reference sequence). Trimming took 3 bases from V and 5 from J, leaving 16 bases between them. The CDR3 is CAWRGTGGRTEAFF. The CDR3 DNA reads TGTGCCTGGAGGGGGACCGGGGGGCGGACTGAAGCTTTCTTT.

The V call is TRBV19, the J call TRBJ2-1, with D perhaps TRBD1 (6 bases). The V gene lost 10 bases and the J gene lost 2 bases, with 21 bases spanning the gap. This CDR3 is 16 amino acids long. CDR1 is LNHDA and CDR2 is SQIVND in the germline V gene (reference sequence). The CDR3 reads CATRTSTGTPYNEQFF. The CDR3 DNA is TGTGCCACTCGAACGAGCACAGGGACCCCCTACAATGAGCAGTTCTTC. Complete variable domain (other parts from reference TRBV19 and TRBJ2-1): DGGITQSPKYLFRKEGQNVTLSCEQNLNHDAMYWYRQDPGQGLRLIYYSQIVNDFQKGDIAEGYSVSREKKESFPLTVTSAQKNPTAFYLCATRTSTGTPYNEQFFGPGTRLTVL.

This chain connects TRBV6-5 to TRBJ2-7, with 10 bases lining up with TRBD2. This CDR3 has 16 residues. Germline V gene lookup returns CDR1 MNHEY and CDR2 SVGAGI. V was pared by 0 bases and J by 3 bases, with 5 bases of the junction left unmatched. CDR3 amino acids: CASSYSVLAGDYEQYF. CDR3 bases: TGTGCCAGCAGTTACTCTGTCCTAGCGGGGGACTACGAGCAGTACTTC.

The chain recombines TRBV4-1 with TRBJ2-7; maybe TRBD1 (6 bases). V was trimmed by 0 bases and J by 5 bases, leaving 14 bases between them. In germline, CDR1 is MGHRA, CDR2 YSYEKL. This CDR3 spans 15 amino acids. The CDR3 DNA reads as TGCGCCAGCAGCCAAGATCGACAGGTTGTCAACGAGCAGTACTTC. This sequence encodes CASSQDRQVVNEQYF.

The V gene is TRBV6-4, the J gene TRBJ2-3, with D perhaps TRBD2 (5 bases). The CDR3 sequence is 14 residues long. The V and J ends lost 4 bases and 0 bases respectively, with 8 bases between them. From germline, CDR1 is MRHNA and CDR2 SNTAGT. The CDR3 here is CASSAGTSTDTQYF. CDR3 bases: TGTGCCAGCAGTGCGGGAACTAGCACAGATACGCAGTATTTT.

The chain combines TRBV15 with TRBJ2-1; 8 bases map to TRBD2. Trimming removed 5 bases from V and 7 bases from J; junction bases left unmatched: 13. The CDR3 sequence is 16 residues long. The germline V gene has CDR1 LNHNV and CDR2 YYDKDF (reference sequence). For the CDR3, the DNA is TGTGCCACCAGCGTTCAGAGCGGGAGTTTCCCAAATGAGCAGTTCTTC. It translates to CATSVQSGSFPNEQFF.

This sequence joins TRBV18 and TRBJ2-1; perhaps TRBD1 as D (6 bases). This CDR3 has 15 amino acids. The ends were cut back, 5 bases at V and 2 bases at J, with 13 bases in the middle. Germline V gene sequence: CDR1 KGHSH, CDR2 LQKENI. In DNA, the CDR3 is TGTGCCAGCTCAACCACAGGGCGTGCCTACAATGAGCAGTTCTTC. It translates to CASSTTGRAYNEQFF.

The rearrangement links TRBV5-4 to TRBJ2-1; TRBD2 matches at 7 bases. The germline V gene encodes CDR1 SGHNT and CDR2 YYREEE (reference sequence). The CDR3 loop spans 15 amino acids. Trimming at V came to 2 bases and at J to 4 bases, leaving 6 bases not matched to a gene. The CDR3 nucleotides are TGTGCCAGCAGCTTCGACAGCGGGATGTACAATGAGCAGTTCTTC. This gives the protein CASSFDSGMYNEQFF.

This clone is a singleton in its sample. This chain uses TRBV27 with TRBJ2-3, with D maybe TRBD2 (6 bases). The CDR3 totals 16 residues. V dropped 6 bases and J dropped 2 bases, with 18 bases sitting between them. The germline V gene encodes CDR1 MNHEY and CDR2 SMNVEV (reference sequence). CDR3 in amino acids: CASSLIRDSLTDTQYF. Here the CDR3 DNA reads TGTGCCAGCAGCCTGATCAGGGACTCGCTCACAGATACGCAGTATTTT.